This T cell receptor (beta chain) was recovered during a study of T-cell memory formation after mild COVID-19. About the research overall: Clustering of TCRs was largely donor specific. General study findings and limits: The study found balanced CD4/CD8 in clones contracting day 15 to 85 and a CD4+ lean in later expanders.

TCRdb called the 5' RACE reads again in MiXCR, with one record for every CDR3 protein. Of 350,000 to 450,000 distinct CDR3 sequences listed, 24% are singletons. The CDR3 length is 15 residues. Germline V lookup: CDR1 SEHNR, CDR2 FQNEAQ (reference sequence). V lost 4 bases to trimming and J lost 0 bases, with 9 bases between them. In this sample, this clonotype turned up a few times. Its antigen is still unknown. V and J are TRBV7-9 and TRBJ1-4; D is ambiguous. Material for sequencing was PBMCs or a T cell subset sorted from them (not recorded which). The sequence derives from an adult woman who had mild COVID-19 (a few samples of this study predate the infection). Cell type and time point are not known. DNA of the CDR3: TGTGCCAGCAGCTATGTCCCATCAACTAATGAAAAACTGTTTTTT. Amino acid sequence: CASSYVPSTNEKLFF.